The rows below give T cell receptor beta chains drawn from one sample of a study of T cell responses to AZD1222 COVID-19 vaccine. Some clones are missing from TCRdb's copy, which holds only in-frame ones; the method was immunoSEQ multiplex PCR. In the table there are about 140,000 clones, roughly 92% of which are singletons. The material sequenced was peripheral blood, taken 28 days after the second AZD1222 dose. Source of these receptors: an adult who received the AZD1222 COVID-19 vaccine. Both conserved end residues are part of each CDR3. The order of the fields is V gene, clone size, J gene, CDR3 protein. Not every row has a clone size; where given, it reads once, few, many or a size class.

V gene: TRBV13
clone size: NA
J gene: TRBJ2-1
CDR3 protein: CASSLEGGFEQFF

V gene: TRBV6-2/TRBV6-3
clone size: NA
J gene: TRBJ1-5
CDR3 protein: CASSYSAGEPYQPQHF

V gene: TRBV5-1
clone size: once
J gene: TRBJ1-2
CDR3 protein: CASNQLDSPNNGYTF

V gene: TRBV5-4
clone size: once
J gene: TRBJ2-1
CDR3 protein: CASGNEQGEQFF

V gene: TRBV18
clone size: once
J gene: TRBJ1-4
CDR3 protein: CASSPSRQGGEKLFF

V gene: TRBV9
clone size: NA
J gene: TRBJ2-3
CDR3 protein: CASSVGGGGTDTQYF

V gene: TRBV4-2
clone size: NA
J gene: TRBJ1-2
CDR3 protein: CASSQAGEQGDGYTF

V gene: TRBV6-5
clone size: NA
J gene: TRBJ2-7
CDR3 protein: CASSYGQGVYEQYF

V gene: TRBV6-2/TRBV6-3
clone size: NA
J gene: TRBJ1-1
CDR3 protein: CASSYGSGRDNTEAFF

V gene: TRBV7-3
clone size: NA
J gene: TRBJ1-1
CDR3 protein: CASSPPGTGVTEAFF

V gene: TRBV25-1
clone size: NA
J gene: TRBJ2-3
CDR3 protein: CASSGQIAGADTQYF

V gene: TRBV28
clone size: NA
J gene: TRBJ1-5
CDR3 protein: CASFQTGRSQPQHF

V gene: TRBV6-1
clone size: NA
J gene: TRBJ1-5
CDR3 protein: CASSEEFGGPSSQPQHF

V gene: TRBV5-4
clone size: NA
J gene: TRBJ1-2
CDR3 protein: CASSLVSDRHGYTF

V gene: TRBV2
clone size: NA
J gene: TRBJ2-5
CDR3 protein: CASSTTGETQYF

V gene: TRBV6-5
clone size: NA
J gene: TRBJ2-1
CDR3 protein: CASSKPADGLGEQFF

V gene: TRBV6-2/TRBV6-3
clone size: NA
J gene: TRBJ1-1
CDR3 protein: CASSWGTEAFF

V gene: TRBV19
clone size: once
J gene: TRBJ1-1
CDR3 protein: CASRQGELNTEAFF

V gene: TRBV12-5
clone size: NA
J gene: TRBJ1-5
CDR3 protein: CASGLGQGDQPQHF

V gene: TRBV5-4
clone size: few
J gene: TRBJ2-1
CDR3 protein: CASSLALFSNEQFF

V gene: TRBV27
clone size: once
J gene: TRBJ2-5
CDR3 protein: CASSLLATGEYQETQYF

V gene: TRBV16
clone size: NA
J gene: TRBJ2-3
CDR3 protein: CASSPTDTQYF

V gene: TRBV21-1
clone size: NA
J gene: TRBJ2-7
CDR3 protein: CASSKVPSTMAYEQYF

V gene: TRBV11-1
clone size: once
J gene: TRBJ2-7
CDR3 protein: CASSLPGQGAYEQYF

V gene: TRBV5-1
clone size: NA
J gene: TRBJ2-1
CDR3 protein: CASSSDIYNEQFF